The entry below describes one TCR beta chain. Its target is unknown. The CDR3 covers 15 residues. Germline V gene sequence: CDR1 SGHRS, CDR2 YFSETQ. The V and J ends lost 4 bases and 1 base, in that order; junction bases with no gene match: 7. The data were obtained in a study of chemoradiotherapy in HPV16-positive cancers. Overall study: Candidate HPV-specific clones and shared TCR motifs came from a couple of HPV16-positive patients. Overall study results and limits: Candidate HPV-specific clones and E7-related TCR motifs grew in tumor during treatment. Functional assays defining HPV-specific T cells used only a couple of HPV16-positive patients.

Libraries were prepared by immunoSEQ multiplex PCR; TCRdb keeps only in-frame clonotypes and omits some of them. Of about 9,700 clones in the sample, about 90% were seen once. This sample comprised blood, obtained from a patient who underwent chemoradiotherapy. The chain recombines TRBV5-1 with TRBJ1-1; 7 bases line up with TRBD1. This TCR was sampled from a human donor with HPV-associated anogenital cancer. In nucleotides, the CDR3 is TGCGCCAGCAGCCTGTTGACAGGGCAGAACACTGAAGCTTTCTTT. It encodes CASSLLTGQNTEAFF.